Described below is a single T cell receptor beta chain sequence and its context. Taking its sample share into account, this clone is large (0.1 to 1%). Its antigen remains unidentified. No base quality values were provided; no much bigger clone lies one nucleotide off. After DNA extraction (Qiagen), TCRbeta V-D-J rearrangements were amplified in a bias-controlled manner and then sequenced at high throughput (immunoSEQ; Adaptive Biotech). Per the original workflow: The immunoSEQ Analyzer platform was used for sequence-level analysis of productive sequences. Clonality was computed as 1 minus Pielou's evenness, ranging from 0 (highly polyclonal) to 1 (monoclonal). The Morisita index, which runs from 0 (no similarity) to 1 (complete similarity), was used to measure repertoire overlap between subsets. This immuneACCESS table, as held by TCRdb, lists in-frame sequences with V and J called but not all clones. Of the missing ones, under half trace to an unresolved V gene in checked studies; the others have no known cause. The DNA was the basis for D and trimming; V, J and clone size are from that table. In all, the sample holds some 2,400 clones, and under 75% of those were seen once. Of the sample, roughly 16% falls within the top ten clones.

Here V drops 3 bases and J drops 2 bases, and the junction holds 4 bases not matched to any gene. CDR1 SGHDN and CDR2 FVKESK are derived from the germline V gene. The CDR3, cysteine through phenylalanine, is 15 amino acids long. The kept DNA is CDR3 alone, 45 bases in frame from the first base. This sample is drawn from a study of IL-17A CD8 T cells in psoriatic arthritis synovium. General notes on the study: The goal of the study was to define the phenotype, molecular profile and function of synovial IL-17A+CD8+ T cells in psoriatic arthritis pathogenesis. Summary of the overall study and its limitations: Although most synovial CD8+ subsets stayed polyclonal, some individual clones made up over 4% of the repertoire. Cells came from synovial fluid rather than synovial tissue, since no psoriatic arthritis synovial tissue samples were available. In two patients, many Tc17 clones also appeared in the synovial Tc1 population, producing Morisita overlap indices above 0.75. Only a few patients were included in the TCR sequencing, a limited sample size that the authors acknowledged.

Magnetically isolated CD3+ T cells were stimulated about 1.5 hours with PMA and ionomycin, then labeled by IL-17A and IFNgamma cytokine secretion assays. Synovial fluid effusions were drawn from actively inflamed joints of patients with psoriatic arthritis. For each patient, synovial fluid served as the source from which three memory CD8+ T cell populations were isolated by sorting: Tc1 cells (IL-17A-IFNgamma+), Tc17 cells (IL-17A+) and the bulk memory fraction, allowing their TCR repertoires to be compared. The Classification of Psoriatic Arthritis Study Group (CASPAR) criteria were met by the psoriatic arthritis patients. Cytokine-secreting cells were counterstained with a viability dye and with anti-CD3, CD8, CD14 and CD4 antibodies and were sorted on a BD FACSAria. Three patients with psoriatic arthritis provided sorted synovial fluid CD8+ T cell subsets that underwent TCRbeta sequencing. Synovial fluid mononuclear cells were isolated with Lymphoprep and cryopreserved in liquid nitrogen before use. The medium used for cryopreservation was made up of approximately 55% fetal calf serum and roughly 9% dimethyl sulfoxide.

This TCR came from a human donor with psoriatic arthritis. Sequencing used IFN-gamma+ CD8+ T cells from synovial fluid. According to the study, the label for this sample's cell subset or site signals: IL-17A-IFNgamma+ memory CD8+ (Tc1) cells. This sequence uses TRBV14 and TRBJ2-7; 10 central nucleotides agree with TRBD1. The CDR3 protein sequence reads: CASSQIGQGAYEQYF. The DNA sequence is TGTGCCAGCAGCCAGATAGGACAGGGGGCCTACGAGCAGTACTTC.